Below are 5 T cell receptor beta chains sequenced from a single sample in a study of cytomegalovirus exposure and HLA in healthy donors. In the PCR, 60 Vbeta and 13 Jbeta primers were used. Clones were read by immunoSEQ multiplex PCR, and TCRdb kept only the in-frame ones, dropping some. The profile shows some 140,000 clones, approximately 60% of them singletons. Sequencing was carried out using PBMCs. The receptors derive from a woman aged 40-49 years in good health and CMV-seronegative.

The chain links TRBV9 to TRBJ2-7, with a tentative D call TRBD2 (6 bases). Trimming removed 0 bases at V and 2 bases at J, with 12 bases between. Per germline, CDR1 SGDLS and CDR2 YYNGEE. The CDR3 is 15 residues long. The CDR3 here is CASSVGGTATYEQYF. In DNA form, the CDR3 reads TGTGCCAGCAGCGTAGGGGGGACTGCTACCTACGAGCAGTACTTC.

This sequence joins TRBV5-1 and TRBJ1-4; tentative D call: TRBD1 (6 bases). V was shortened by 0 bases and J by 6 bases, with 9 bases between the two germline ends. Germline values: CDR1 SGHRS, CDR2 YFSETQ. This CDR3 comprises 14 residues. For the CDR3, the DNA is TGCGCCAGCAGCTTGGGTCGACAGGATGAAAAACTGTTTTTT. Protein: CASSLGRQDEKLFF. The whole variable domain, remainder taken from reference TRBV5-1 and TRBJ1-4, is KAGVTQTPRYLIKTRGQQVTLSCSPISGHRSVSWYQQTPGQGLQFLFEYFSETQRNKGNFPGRFSGRQFSNSRSEMNVSTLELGDSALYLCASSLGRQDEKLFFGSGTQLSVL.

Here the CDR3 DNA reads TGTGCCAGCAGTAGCACCCCTGAAGCTTTCTTT. This codes for CASSSTPEAFF. This chain connects TRBV6-6 to TRBJ1-1; D is unclear. Trimming left V 5 bases short and J 6 bases short, with 7 bases between. The germline CDR1 and CDR2 sequences are MNHNY and SVGAGI (reference sequence). The CDR3 is 11 amino acids.

V and J are TRBV9 and TRBJ2-1; tentative D call: TRBD2 (7 bases). V gave up 6 bases and J gave up 2 bases, with 15 bases separating them. Germline CDR1 SGDLS, CDR2 YYNGEE. This CDR3 has 15 residues. For the CDR3, the DNA is TGTGCCAGCAACCCGAGGGGGGGGCCCTACAATGAGCAGTTCTTC. Its protein product is CASNPRGGPYNEQFF.

V gene TRBV7-2 combines with J gene TRBJ2-5, with TRBD2 identical over 7 bases. V dropped 5 bases and J dropped 5; count of bases not matched to a gene: 8. Germline V gene lookup returns CDR1 SGHTA and CDR2 FQGNSA. The CDR3 totals 14 residues. Here the CDR3 reads CASSASAGVETQYF. The CDR3 DNA is TGTGCCAGCAGCGCCTCCGCGGGGGTGGAGACCCAGTACTTC.